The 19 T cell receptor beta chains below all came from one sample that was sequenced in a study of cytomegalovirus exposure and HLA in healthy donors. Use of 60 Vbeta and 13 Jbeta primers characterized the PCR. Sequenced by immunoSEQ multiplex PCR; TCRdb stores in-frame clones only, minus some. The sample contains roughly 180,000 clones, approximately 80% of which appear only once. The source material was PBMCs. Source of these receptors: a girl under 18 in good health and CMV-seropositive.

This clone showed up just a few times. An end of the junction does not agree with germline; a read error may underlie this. CDR3 in amino acids: CASSLETSGTDTQYF. For the CDR3, the DNA is TGTGCTAGCAGCTTAGAGACTAGCGGCACAGATACGCAGTATTTT. The V gene is TRBV7-7, the J gene TRBJ2-3; the match to TRBD2 covers 8 bases. The CDR3 extends over 15 amino acids. CDR1 is SSHAT, CDR2 FNYEAQ, per germline (reference sequence).

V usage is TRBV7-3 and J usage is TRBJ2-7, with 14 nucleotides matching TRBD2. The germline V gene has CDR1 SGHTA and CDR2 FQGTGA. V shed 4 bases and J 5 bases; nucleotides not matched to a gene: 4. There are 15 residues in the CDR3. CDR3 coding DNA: TGTGCCAGCAGCTCCAGGGGACTAGCGGGAGACGAGCAGTACTTC. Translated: CASSSRGLAGDEQYF. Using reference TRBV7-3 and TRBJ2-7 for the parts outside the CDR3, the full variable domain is GAGVSQTPSNKVTEKGKYVELRCDPISGHTALYWYRQSLGQGPEFLIYFQGTGAADDSGLPNDRFFAVRPEGSVSTLKIQRTERGDSAVYLCASSSRGLAGDEQYFGPGTRLTVT.

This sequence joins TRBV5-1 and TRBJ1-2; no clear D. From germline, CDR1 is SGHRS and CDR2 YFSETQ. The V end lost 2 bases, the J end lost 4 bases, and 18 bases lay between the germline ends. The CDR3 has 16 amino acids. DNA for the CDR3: TGCGCCAGCAGCTTCAATTCGCCGGGGTCGGGCTATGGCTACACCTTC. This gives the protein CASSFNSPGSGYGYTF.

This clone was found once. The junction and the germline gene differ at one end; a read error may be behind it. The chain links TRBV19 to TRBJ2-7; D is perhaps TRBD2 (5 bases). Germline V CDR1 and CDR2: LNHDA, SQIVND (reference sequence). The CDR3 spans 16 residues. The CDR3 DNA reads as TGTGCCAGTAGTACCCTCCGTGGGAGCGACACTCGGGGATACCAATTC. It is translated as CASSTLRGSDTRGYQF.

CDR3 region: CSVEGQSFTEAFF. The CDR3 bases are TGCAGCGTCGAGGGACAGAGCTTCACTGAAGCTTTCTTT. This sequence joins TRBV29-1 and TRBJ1-1, with 7 nucleotides matching TRBD1. Germline trimming cut 6 bases from V and 4 bases from J; bases unmatched to any gene: 8. The CDR3 loop spans 13 amino acids. CDR1 and CDR2 (germline): SQVTM, ANQGSEA.

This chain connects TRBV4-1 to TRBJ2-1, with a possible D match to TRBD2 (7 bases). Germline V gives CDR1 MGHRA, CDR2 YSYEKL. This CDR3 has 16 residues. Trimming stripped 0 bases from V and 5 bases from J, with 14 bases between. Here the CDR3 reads CASSQEMGGLDNEQFF. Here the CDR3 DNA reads TGCGCCAGCAGCCAAGAAATGGGGGGGCTGGACAATGAGCAGTTCTTC.

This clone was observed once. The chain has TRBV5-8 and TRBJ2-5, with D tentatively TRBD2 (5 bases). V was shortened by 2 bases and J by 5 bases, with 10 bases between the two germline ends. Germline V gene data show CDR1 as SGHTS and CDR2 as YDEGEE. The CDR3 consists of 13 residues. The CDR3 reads CASSFLGGETQYF. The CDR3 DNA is TGTGCCAGCAGCTTTCTAGGCGGGGAGACCCAGTACTTC. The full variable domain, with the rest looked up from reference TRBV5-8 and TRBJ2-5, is EAGVTQSPTHLIKTRGQQATLRCSPISGHTSVYWYQQALGLGLQFLLWYDEGEERNRGNFPPRFSGRQFPNYSSELNVNALELEDSALYLCASSFLGGETQYFGPGTRLLVL.

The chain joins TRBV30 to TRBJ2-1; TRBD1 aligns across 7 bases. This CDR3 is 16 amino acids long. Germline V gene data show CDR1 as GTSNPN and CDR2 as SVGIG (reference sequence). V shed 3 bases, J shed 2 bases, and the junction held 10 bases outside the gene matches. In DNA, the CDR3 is TGTGCCTGGAGCGCCTGGGACAGCCGGGCCTACAATGAGCAGTTCTTC. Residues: CAWSAWDSRAYNEQFF.

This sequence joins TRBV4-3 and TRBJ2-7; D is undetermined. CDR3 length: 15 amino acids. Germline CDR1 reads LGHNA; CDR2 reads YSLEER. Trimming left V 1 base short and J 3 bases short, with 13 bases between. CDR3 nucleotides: TGCGCCAGCAGCCAAGGTAACATTGGTGGCTACGAGCAGTACTTC. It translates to CASSQGNIGGYEQYF.

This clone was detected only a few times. DNA for the CDR3: TGTGCCAGCAGGATAGACTCTGGAAACACCATATATTTT. Its translation: CASRIDSGNTIYF. The chain couples TRBV6-1 to TRBJ1-3; D not resolved. The germline V gene has CDR1 MNHNS and CDR2 SASEGT. V lost 6 bases and J lost 0, with 6 bases in between. CDR3 length: 13 residues.

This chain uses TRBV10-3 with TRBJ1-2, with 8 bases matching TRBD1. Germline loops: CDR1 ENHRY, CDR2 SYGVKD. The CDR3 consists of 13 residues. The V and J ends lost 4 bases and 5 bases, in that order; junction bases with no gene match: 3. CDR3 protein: CAISARGRYGYTF. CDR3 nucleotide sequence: TGTGCCATCAGTGCCAGGGGGCGTTATGGCTACACCTTC.

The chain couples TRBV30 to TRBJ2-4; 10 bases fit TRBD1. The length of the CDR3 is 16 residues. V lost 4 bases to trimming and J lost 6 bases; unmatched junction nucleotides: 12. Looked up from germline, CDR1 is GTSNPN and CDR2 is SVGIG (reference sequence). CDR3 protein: CAWTFSGTGVGNIQYF. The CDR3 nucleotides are TGTGCCTGGACCTTTTCCGGGACAGGGGTCGGAAACATTCAGTACTTC.

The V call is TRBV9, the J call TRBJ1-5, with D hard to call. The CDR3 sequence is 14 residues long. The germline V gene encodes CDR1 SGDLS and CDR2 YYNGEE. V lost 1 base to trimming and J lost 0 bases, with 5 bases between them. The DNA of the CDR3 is TGTGCCAGCAGCGTATTCAATAGCAATCAGCCCCAGCATTTT. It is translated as CASSVFNSNQPQHF. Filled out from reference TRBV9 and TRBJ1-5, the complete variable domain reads DSGVTQTPKHLITATGQRVTLRCSPRSGDLSVYWYQQSLDQGLQFLIQYYNGEERAKGNILERFSAQQFPDLHSELNLSSLELGDSALYFCASSVFNSNQPQHFGDGTRLSIL.

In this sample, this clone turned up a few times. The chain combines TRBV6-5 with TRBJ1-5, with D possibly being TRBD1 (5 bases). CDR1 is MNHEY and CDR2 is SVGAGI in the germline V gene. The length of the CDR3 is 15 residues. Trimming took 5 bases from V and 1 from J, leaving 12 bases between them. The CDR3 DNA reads TGTGCCAGCAGTCCGGGGGGGAACAGCAATCAGCCCCAGCATTTT. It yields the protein CASSPGGNSNQPQHF.

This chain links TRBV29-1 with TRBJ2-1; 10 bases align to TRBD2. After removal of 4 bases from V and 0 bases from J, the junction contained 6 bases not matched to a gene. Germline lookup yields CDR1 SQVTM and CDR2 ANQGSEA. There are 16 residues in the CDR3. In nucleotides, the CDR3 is TGCAGCGTTGCTTGGACTAGCGGAACCTCCTACAATGAGCAGTTCTTC. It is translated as CSVAWTSGTSYNEQFF.

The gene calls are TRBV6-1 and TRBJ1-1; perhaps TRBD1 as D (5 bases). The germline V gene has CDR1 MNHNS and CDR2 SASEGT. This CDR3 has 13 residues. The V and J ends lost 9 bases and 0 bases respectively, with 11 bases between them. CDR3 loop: CASVQGLNTEAFF. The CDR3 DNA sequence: TGTGCCAGTGTCCAGGGTCTGAACACTGAAGCTTTCTTT.

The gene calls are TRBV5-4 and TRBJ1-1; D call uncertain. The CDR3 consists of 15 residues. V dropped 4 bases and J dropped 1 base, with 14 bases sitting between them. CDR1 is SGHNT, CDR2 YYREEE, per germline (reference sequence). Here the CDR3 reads CASSRPDGGNTEAFF. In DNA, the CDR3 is TGTGCCAGCAGCAGACCAGACGGAGGGAACACTGAAGCTTTCTTT. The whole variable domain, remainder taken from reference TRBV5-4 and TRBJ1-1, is ETGVTQSPTHLIKTRGQQVTLRCSSQSGHNTVSWYQQALGQGPQFIFQYYREEENGRGNFPPRFSGLQFPNYSSELNVNALELDDSALYLCASSRPDGGNTEAFFGQGTRLTVV.

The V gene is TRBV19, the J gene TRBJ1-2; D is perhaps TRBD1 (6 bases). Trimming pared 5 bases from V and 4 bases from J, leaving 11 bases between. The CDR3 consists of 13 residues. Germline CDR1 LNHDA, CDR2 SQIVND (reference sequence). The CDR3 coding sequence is TGTGCCAGTAGTGCAGGGGACATCTATGGCTACACCTTC. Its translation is CASSAGDIYGYTF.

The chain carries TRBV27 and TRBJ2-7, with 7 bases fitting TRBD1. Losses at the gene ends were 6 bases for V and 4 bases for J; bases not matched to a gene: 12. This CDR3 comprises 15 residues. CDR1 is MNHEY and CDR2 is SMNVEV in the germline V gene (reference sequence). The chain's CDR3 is CASRIEGRGSYEQYF. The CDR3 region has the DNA TGTGCCAGCAGGATAGAGGGCAGGGGGAGTTACGAGCAGTACTTC.